These T cell receptor beta chains were read from a single sample in a study of T cell responses to AZD1222 COVID-19 vaccine. Here immunoSEQ multiplex PCR was the method, and the copy in TCRdb shows in-frame clones only, minus some. The data show about 150,000 clones, under 95% seen once. The material sequenced was peripheral blood, taken 28 days after the second dose of the MenACWY control vaccine. The receptors here all came from an adult who received the MenACWY meningococcal vaccine as a control. Both conserved end residues are part of each CDR3. A D gene is named only where the DNA matches it firmly. Clone size is not always given. Where it is, it says once, few, many or a class for expanded clones.

v_call,clone_size,d_call,j_call,cdr3_aa,cdr3_nt
TRBV19,.,TRBD2,TRBJ2-3,CASSKGLAAGSDTQYF,TGTGCCAGTAGTAAAGGACTAGCGGCAGGATCAGATACGCAGTATTTT
TRBV30,.,.,TRBJ2-7,CAWSPLTYEQYF,TGTGCCTGGAGTCCTTTAACCTACGAGCAGTACTTC
TRBV5-6,.,TRBD2,TRBJ2-1,CASSVTGLAANEQFF,TGTGCCAGCAGCGTGACGGGACTAGCGGCAAATGAGCAGTTCTTC
TRBV29-1,.,.,TRBJ1-3,CSVPLLNRAGNTIYF,TGCAGCGTTCCTCTTCTGAACAGGGCTGGAAACACCATATATTTT
TRBV30,.,.,TRBJ2-5,CAWSELAETQYF,TGTGCCTGGAGTGAGTTAGCGGAGACCCAGTACTTC
TRBV4-3,once,TRBD2,TRBJ2-1,CASSVGTSGRSEQFF,TGCGCCAGCAGCGTAGGGACTAGCGGGAGGAGTGAGCAGTTCTTC
TRBV19,.,.,TRBJ2-3,CASSGDTGTDTQYF,TGTGCCAGTAGTGGTGACACCGGCACAGATACGCAGTATTTT
TRBV28,.,TRBD1,TRBJ1-2,CASKTGVSNYGYTF,TGTGCCAGTAAGACAGGGGTATCAAACTATGGCTACACCTTC
TRBV6-6,.,.,TRBJ1-1,CASSYGGQSTEAFF,TGTGCCAGCAGTTACGGGGGTCAATCCACTGAAGCTTTCTTT
TRBV6-6,.,.,TRBJ2-3,CASSFLASTDTQYF,TGTGCCAGCAGTTTCCTAGCTAGCACAGATACGCAGTATTTT
TRBV7-2,.,TRBD1,TRBJ2-7,CASSPWGQGVYEQYF,TGTGCCAGCAGCCCCTGGGGACAGGGGGTGTACGAGCAGTACTTC
TRBV9,.,TRBD1,TRBJ1-5,CASSVEGTVNQPQHF,TGTGCCAGCAGCGTAGAGGGGACAGTTAATCAGCCCCAGCATTTT
TRBV19,.,.,TRBJ1-6,CASTKGSWVYGHNSPLHF,TGTGCCAGTACAAAGGGGAGTTGGGTATATGGCCATAATTCACCCCTCCACTTT
TRBV28,.,TRBD1,TRBJ2-6,CASNPLGTAGSGANVLTF,TGTGCCAGCAACCCACTCGGGACAGCCGGTTCTGGGGCCAACGTCCTGACTTTC
TRBV18,few,.,TRBJ1-1,CASSPYLGENTEAFF,TGTGCCAGCTCACCCTATCTGGGCGAGAACACTGAAGCTTTCTTT
TRBV6-5,.,.,TRBJ1-6,CASSYSGEGGSPLHF,TGTGCCAGCAGTTACTCAGGGGAGGGTGGTTCACCCCTCCACTTT
TRBV27,.,TRBD1,TRBJ2-1,CASSPQPGQGGGNEQFF,TGTGCCAGCAGTCCTCAACCGGGACAGGGGGGAGGGAATGAGCAGTTCTTC
TRBV24-1,.,.,TRBJ2-2,CATSDPARVTGELFF,TGTGCCACCAGTGACCCCGCCAGGGTCACCGGGGAGCTGTTTTTT
TRBV7-9,.,.,TRBJ2-1,CASSWTDYNEQFF,TGTGCCAGCAGCTGGACGGATTACAATGAGCAGTTCTTC
TRBV3-1/TRBV3-2,.,TRBD1,TRBJ1-2,CASSETGFDYGYTF,TGTGCCAGCAGCGAGACAGGGTTCGACTATGGCTACACCTTC
TRBV7-3,.,.,TRBJ2-1,CASSPNRSPNEQFF,TGTGCCAGCAGCCCCAATCGGAGTCCCAATGAGCAGTTCTTC
TRBV2,.,.,TRBJ1-4,CASSGDRTNEKLFF,TGTGCCAGCAGTGGGGACCGGACTAATGAAAAACTGTTTTTT
TRBV10-3,once,.,TRBJ1-6,CAIHVGGQGLPGTPMGRTLHF,TGTGCCATCCACGTAGGGGGGCAGGGATTACCAGGGACCCCGATGGGGAGGACCCTCCACTTT
TRBV5-6,once,.,TRBJ1-4,CASSQIATNEKLFF,TGTGCCAGCAGCCAGATCGCAACTAATGAAAAACTGTTTTTT
TRBV3-1/TRBV3-2,.,TRBD2,TRBJ2-1,CASSQTGLVTDEQFF,TGTGCCAGCAGCCAGACGGGACTAGTGACGGATGAGCAGTTCTTC
TRBV19,.,TRBD1,TRBJ2-3,CASSLLGTVSTDTQYF,TGTGCCAGTAGCCTCCTCGGGACAGTGAGCACAGATACGCAGTATTTT
TRBV10-3,.,.,TRBJ1-2,CAIRGGYGYTF,TGTGCCATCAGGGGCGGCTATGGCTACACCTTC
TRBV11-2,.,TRBD2,TRBJ2-2,CASSSLAGLANTGELFF,TGTGCCAGCAGCTCGCTAGCGGGACTAGCGAACACCGGGGAGCTGTTTTTT
TRBV6-1,few,TRBD1,TRBJ1-1,CASSDRAGGTEAFF,TGTGCCAGCAGTGATAGAGCAGGGGGCACTGAAGCTTTCTTT
TRBV18,.,TRBD2,TRBJ2-1,CASSPWEGRHNEQFF,TGTGCCAGCTCACCCTGGGAGGGCCGGCACAATGAGCAGTTCTTC
TRBV10-3,once,.,TRBJ1-2,CAISETGPTVGYTF,TGTGCCATCAGTGAGACCGGCCCGACCGTGGGCTACACCTTC
TRBV7-2,once,.,TRBJ1-5,CASGNTGGYKPQHF,TGTGCCAGCGGAAATACGGGGGGGTACAAGCCCCAGCATTTT
TRBV19,.,.,TRBJ1-6,CASTLSPISSPLHF,TGTGCCAGTACCCTATCTCCAATTAGCTCACCCCTCCACTTT
TRBV7-3,few,TRBD2,TRBJ2-1,CASSSPPGGSYNEQFF,TGTGCCAGCAGCTCCCCTCCGGGGGGATCGTACAATGAGCAGTTCTTC
TRBV19,once,TRBD2,TRBJ2-3,CASSKYGGTSGDTQYF,TGTGCCAGTAGTAAATACGGGGGGACTAGCGGGGATACGCAGTATTTT